The next 25 T cell receptor beta chains were all read from a single sample in a study of cytomegalovirus exposure and HLA in healthy donors (dated by TCRdb to between 2016 and 2019). Libraries were prepared through the immunoSEQ multiplex PCR assay. For the multiplex PCR, a mixture combining 60 forward primers for TCR Vbeta segments and 13 reverse primers for TCR Jbeta segments was used. As stored in TCRdb, this immuneACCESS dataset retains in-frame rearrangements with V and J assigned. A fraction of the clones does not appear; measured against another copy, unresolved V genes explain less than half of the discrepancy, and the remainder lacks a known reason. This sample has some 170,000 clones in its table, and roughly 85% of those were observed once. Clones ranked in the top ten supply 1.3% of the sample. The material sequenced was PBMCs. The origin of the receptors is a woman aged 50 to 60 in good health and CMV-seronegative.

The V and J genes are TRBV28 and TRBJ1-3; TRBD1 matches at 7 bases. This CDR3 contains 16 residues. V lost 5 bases to trimming and J lost 1 base; unmatched junction nucleotides: 8. The germline V gene has CDR1 MDHEN and CDR2 SYDVKM. This CDR3 reads CASSIPTGPSGNTIYF. CDR3 bases: TGTGCCAGCAGTATACCGACAGGGCCTTCTGGAAACACCATATATTTT. Full variable domain (outside the CDR3, taken from reference TRBV28 and TRBJ1-3): DVKVTQSSRYLVKRTGEKVFLECVQDMDHENMFWYRQDPGLGLRLIYFSYDVKMKEKGDIPEGYSVSREKKERFSLILESASTNQTSMYLCASSIPTGPSGNTIYFGEGSWLTVV.

This chain uses TRBV5-1 with TRBJ1-1; D might be TRBD1 (5 bases). Looked up from germline, CDR1 is SGHRS and CDR2 is YFSETQ. CDR3 length: 15 residues. V was clipped by 3 bases and J by 1 base, with 13 bases between them. Here the CDR3 DNA reads TGCGCCAGCAGCTGGGGGACTTTCGGGAACACTGAAGCTTTCTTT. This translates into CASSWGTFGNTEAFF.

J is TRBJ1-5 and V is TRBV9; no clear D. Trimming shortened V by 0 bases and J by 9 bases, and 13 bases separated the two germline ends. This CDR3 region has 14 residues. CDR1 and CDR2 (germline): SGDLS, YYNGEE. Here the CDR3 reads CASSVGREVGPQHF. Here the CDR3 DNA reads TGTGCCAGCAGCGTAGGAAGGGAGGTCGGGCCCCAGCATTTT.

The genes are TRBV7-2 and TRBJ1-1; 8 bases map to TRBD1. The CDR3 contains 16 residues. Germline V gives CDR1 SGHTA, CDR2 FQGNSA. V dropped 2 bases and J dropped 7; count of bases not matched to a gene: 12. The CDR3 region is CASSLKGQGGGNEAFF. CDR3 DNA sequence: TGTGCCAGCAGCTTAAAAGGACAGGGAGGGGGAAATGAAGCTTTCTTT.

V gene TRBV20-1 combines with J gene TRBJ1-4; D is uncertain. The V end was cut by 3 bases, the J end by 6 bases, with 5 bases between. CDR3 length: 11 amino acids. Per the germline V gene, CDR1 is DFQATT and CDR2 is SNEGSKA (reference sequence). The CDR3 region is CSASHYEKLFF. The CDR3 nucleotides are TGCAGTGCTAGCCACTATGAAAAACTGTTTTTT.

The CDR3 sequence: CASSFFPAATSENTGELFF. The CDR3 region has the DNA TGTGCCAGCAGTTTTTTTCCCGCCGCGACTAGCGAGAACACCGGGGAGCTGTTTTTT. This chain links TRBV27 with TRBJ2-2, with TRBD2 identical over 8 bases. This CDR3 contains 19 residues. Germline values: CDR1 MNHEY, CDR2 SMNVEV (reference sequence). Trimming took 3 bases from V and 1 from J; bases not matched to a gene: 13.

The J gene is TRBJ1-3, the V gene TRBV6-6; possible D gene TRBD1, 5 bases. The germline V gene has CDR1 MNHNY and CDR2 SVGAGI (reference sequence). The CDR3 is made up of 16 amino acids. V was clipped by 2 bases and J by 0 bases, with 11 bases between them. CDR3 region: CASSYRGPNSGNTIYF. The CDR3 region has the DNA TGTGCCAGCAGTTACAGGGGTCCTAACTCTGGAAACACCATATATTTT.

This clone was counted only a few times. This chain joins TRBV10-3 and TRBJ2-7; 8 nucleotides agree with TRBD1. J was trimmed by 2 bases and V by 0 bases; bases with no gene match: 3. CDR3 length: 15 residues. Germline loops: CDR1 ENHRY, CDR2 SYGVKD. The CDR3 protein is CAISESWTGPYEQYF. In DNA, the CDR3 is TGTGCCATCAGTGAGTCTTGGACAGGGCCCTACGAGCAGTACTTC.

This clone was picked up one time. The chain employs TRBV7-8 and TRBJ1-1; the D is unclear. The V gene lost 1 base and the J gene lost 4 bases, with 4 bases spanning the gap. CDR3 length: 12 residues. Germline CDR1 is SGHVS and CDR2 is FQNEAQ. CDR3 DNA sequence: TGTGCCAGCAGCTTAGTCGTCACTGAAGCTTTCTTT. Amino acids: CASSLVVTEAFF.

In this sample, this clone turned up a few times. The chain's CDR3 is CASSSGTGGGGYTF. In nucleotides, the CDR3 is TGTGCCAGCAGCTCCGGGACAGGGGGAGGCGGCTACACCTTC. The chain carries TRBV7-8 and TRBJ1-2; TRBD1 agrees at 11 bases. Germline-derived CDR1 and CDR2 are SGHVS and FQNEAQ. The trim removed 4 bases at V and 8 bases at J, leaving 6 bases unmatched. CDR3 length: 14 amino acids.

The chain links TRBV10-1 to TRBJ2-3; 9 bases agree with TRBD2. The CDR3 is made up of 14 amino acids. From germline, CDR1 is WNHNN and CDR2 SYGVQD (reference sequence). V shed 4 bases, J shed 3 bases, and the junction held 2 bases outside the gene matches. The CDR3 coding sequence is TGCGCCAGCAGTGGGCTAGCGGGGACAGATACGCAGTATTTT. Its protein is CASSGLAGTDTQYF.

The genes are TRBV19 and TRBJ1-5; 7 positions match TRBD1. With 4 bases clipped from V and 0 bases from J, the junction kept 9 bases outside the gene matches. CDR3 size: 17 residues. The germline V gene encodes CDR1 LNHDA and CDR2 SQIVND (reference sequence). The CDR3 nucleotides read TGTGCCAGTAGTACCCCGGGACAGACGCATAGCAATCAGCCCCAGCATTTT. As protein: CASSTPGQTHSNQPQHF.

The CDR3 coding sequence is TGTGCCACCCAAGACAGGACCTATAATTCACCCCTCCACTTT. It encodes CATQDRTYNSPLHF. The chain couples TRBV28 to TRBJ1-6; D perhaps matches TRBD1 (6 bases). The ends were cut back, 10 bases at V and 2 bases at J, with 12 bases in the middle. The CDR3 length is 14 residues. Germline V lookup: CDR1 MDHEN, CDR2 SYDVKM.

The chain recombines TRBV4-3 with TRBJ2-5; 11 bases align to TRBD2. With 0 bases clipped from V and 3 bases from J, the junction kept 6 bases outside the gene matches. The CDR3 length is 17 residues. Per the germline V gene, CDR1 is LGHNA and CDR2 is YSLEER. The CDR3 region has the DNA TGCGCCAGCAGCCAAGATTCACTACTAGCGGGAGAAGAGACCCAGTACTTC. This gives the protein CASSQDSLLAGEETQYF.

V is TRBV7-2 and J is TRBJ1-2, with 9 bases matching TRBD1. Trimming took 5 bases from V and 7 from J; bases not matched to a gene: 8. The CDR3 consists of 14 residues. Looked up from germline, CDR1 is SGHTA and CDR2 is FQGNSA. The CDR3: CASSDRTGAIGYTF. The CDR3 coding sequence is TGTGCCAGCAGCGATAGGACAGGGGCTATTGGCTACACCTTC. Full variable domain (rest looked up from reference TRBV7-2 and TRBJ1-2): GAGVSQSPSNKVTEKGKDVELRCDPISGHTALYWYRQSLGQGLEFLIYFQGNSAPDKSGLPSDRFSAERTGGSVSTLTIQRTQQEDSAVYLCASSDRTGAIGYTFGSGTRLTVV.

The V and J genes are TRBV28 and TRBJ1-5, with D possibly being TRBD1 (6 bases). CDR3 length: 17 amino acids. V was pared by 6 bases and J by 0 bases, with 18 bases between. CDR1 is MDHEN, CDR2 SYDVKM, per germline. CDR3 DNA sequence: TGTGCCAGCAGACGGGTACAGGGAACCTTTAGCAATCAGCCCCAGCATTTT. Its protein product is CASRRVQGTFSNQPQHF. Together with reference TRBV28 and TRBJ1-5, the CDR3 gives the full variable domain: DVKVTQSSRYLVKRTGEKVFLECVQDMDHENMFWYRQDPGLGLRLIYFSYDVKMKEKGDIPEGYSVSREKKERFSLILESASTNQTSMYLCASRRVQGTFSNQPQHFGDGTRLSIL.

This clone was seen just once. V and J are TRBV18 and TRBJ1-3; D gene unclear. Germline CDR1 is KGHSH and CDR2 is LQKENI. Trimming stripped 9 bases from V and 0 bases from J, with 18 bases between. This CDR3 is 16 amino acids long. This CDR3 reads CASSGSEPHSGNTIYF. As DNA, the CDR3 is TGTGCCAGTTCTGGATCGGAGCCTCACTCTGGAAACACCATATATTTT.

The J gene is TRBJ2-1, the V gene TRBV7-9; no firm D call. The CDR3 is 12 residues long. Trimming took off 3 bases at V and 9 bases at J, with 9 bases between the two ends. Germline loops: CDR1 SEHNR, CDR2 FQNEAQ (reference sequence). The CDR3 spells CASSLQAREQFF. CDR3 DNA sequence: TGTGCCAGCAGCTTGCAGGCCCGTGAGCAGTTCTTC.

This sequence joins TRBV28 and TRBJ1-3; D not resolved. The V gene's germline CDR1 is MDHEN and CDR2 SYDVKM. The CDR3 contains 16 residues. V was shortened by 5 bases and J by 2 bases, with 16 bases between the two germline ends. The CDR3 DNA reads TGTGCCAGCAGTCCCCGGGGTGTCACTACTGGAAACACCATATATTTT. Protein sequence: CASSPRGVTTGNTIYF. Drawing the rest from reference TRBV28 and TRBJ1-3, the complete variable domain is DVKVTQSSRYLVKRTGEKVFLECVQDMDHENMFWYRQDPGLGLRLIYFSYDVKMKEKGDIPEGYSVSREKKERFSLILESASTNQTSMYLCASSPRGVTTGNTIYFGEGSWLTVV.

V usage is TRBV4-3 and J usage is TRBJ2-3; 8 positions match TRBD1. J lost 1 base, V lost 4 bases, and 13 bases had no gene match. This CDR3 is built from 18 residues. Germline V lookup: CDR1 LGHNA, CDR2 YSLEER. CDR3 region: CASSRILVETGGTDTQYF. In DNA form, the CDR3 reads TGCGCCAGCAGCCGGATCCTCGTCGAGACAGGGGGCACAGATACGCAGTATTTT.

CDR3 nucleotide sequence: TGTGCCAGCAGCCCAGGGGGCATGGTCTACGAGCAGTACTTC. It is translated as CASSPGGMVYEQYF. V is TRBV6-1 and J is TRBJ2-7; TRBD1 agrees at 8 bases. CDR1 and CDR2 (germline): MNHNS, SASEGT. After removal of 6 bases from V and 3 bases from J, the junction contained 7 bases not matched to a gene. CDR3 length equals 14 residues.

This sequence joins TRBV28 and TRBJ1-5; possibly TRBD1 for D (6 bases). V was cut by 4 bases and J by 1 base, with 11 bases left in between. In germline, CDR1 is MDHEN, CDR2 SYDVKM. The CDR3 contains 15 residues. This CDR3 reads CASSYADRSNQPQHF. The CDR3 DNA follows: TGTGCCAGCAGTTATGCCGACAGGAGCAATCAGCCCCAGCATTTT.

The chain carries TRBV5-1 and TRBJ1-1; perhaps TRBD1 as D (6 bases). The CDR3 length is 14 residues. CDR1 and CDR2 (germline): SGHRS, YFSETQ. V lost 4 bases to trimming and J lost 2 bases, with 12 bases between them. CDR3 sequence: CASSLWGQNTEAFF. The CDR3 nucleotides are TGCGCCAGCAGCCTGTGGGGGCAAAACACTGAAGCTTTCTTT.

This sequence joins TRBV28 and TRBJ1-1; D is unresolved. The CDR3 has 11 amino acids. V was cut by 6 bases and J by 10 bases, with 12 bases left in between. CDR1 and CDR2 from the germline V gene are MDHEN and SYDVKM. The CDR3 reads CASRLGRGAFF. The CDR3 nucleotides read TGTGCCAGCAGGCTGGGGAGAGGAGCTTTCTTT.

This clone was counted a few times. The chain has TRBV4-3 and TRBJ1-4; 10 bases fit TRBD1. Germline V gives CDR1 LGHNA, CDR2 YSLEER. Unmatched junction bases numbered 11, after V lost 8 bases and J lost 5 bases. This CDR3 region has 16 residues. CDR3 in amino acids: CASRPTPGQGNEKLFF. CDR3 coding DNA: TGCGCCAGCCGCCCAACGCCGGGACAGGGGAATGAAAAACTGTTTTTT.